These 26 T cell receptor beta chains were all obtained from the same sample, sequenced in a study of Graves' ophthalmopathy and Graves' hyperthyroidism. RNA served as the template for amplifying TCR beta CDR3 regions. HTBI primers were used in a first-round RT-PCR, which preceded a second-round multiplex PCR. TCRdb analysed the multiplex PCR reads with MiXCR anew, one entry per CDR3 protein. The sample holds around 670,000 distinct CDR3 sequences, around 40% seen once. Sequenced input: peripheral blood. These receptors all come from an adult man with Graves' ophthalmopathy.

This clonotype was counted only a few times. The chain combines TRBV6-9 with TRBJ1-4; 10 bases fit TRBD1. CDR1 is MNHGY and CDR2 is SVAAGI in the germline V gene. Losses at the gene ends were 7 bases for V and 15 bases for J; bases not matched to a gene: 11. The CDR3 totals 13 residues. As DNA, the CDR3 is TGTGCCAGCACCTTAGGCCCGGGACAGGGGATGTTTTTT. Its translation: CASTLGPGQGMFF.

This clonotype was counted ten times or more. The chain joins TRBV6-5 to TRBJ1-6; D unclear. The length of the CDR3 is 12 residues. Deletions cut 2 bases from V and 7 bases from J, with 3 bases between. The V gene's germline CDR1 is MNHEY and CDR2 SVGAGI. CDR3 nucleotides: TGTGCCAGCAGTTACCCCAATTCACCCCTCCACTTT. Its protein product is CASSYPNSPLHF.

This chain joins TRBV29-1 and TRBJ1-5; 10 nucleotides agree with TRBD1. The germline CDR1 and CDR2 sequences are SQVTM and ANQGSEA. The CDR3 totals 16 residues. With 4 bases clipped from V and 2 bases from J, the junction kept 8 bases outside the gene matches. The CDR3 DNA follows: TGCAGCGTTGGGGGACAGGGGAGCGGCGGCAATCAGCCCCAGCATTTT. Translated: CSVGGQGSGGNQPQHF.

The sample holds many counts of this clonotype. The chain uses TRBV2 and TRBJ2-7; D is perhaps TRBD1 (5 bases). Germline assignment: CDR1 SNHLY and CDR2 FYNNEI. V was clipped by 8 bases and J by 0 bases, with 11 bases between them. The CDR3 is 13 residues long. The CDR3 sequence: CASFGRDSYEQYF. In nucleotides, the CDR3 is TGTGCCAGCTTCGGCAGGGACTCCTACGAGCAGTACTTC.

This chain uses TRBV2 with TRBJ1-2; D perhaps matches TRBD1 (6 bases). The V gene lost 6 bases and the J gene lost 4 bases, with 21 bases spanning the gap. Germline assignment: CDR1 SNHLY and CDR2 FYNNEI. CDR3 length: 16 amino acids. CDR3 DNA: TGTGCCAGCAGCCGCGAACCTTTAATAGGGGGCTATGGCTACACCTTC. Translated, it gives CASSREPLIGGYGYTF.

V usage is TRBV6-5 and J usage is TRBJ1-1; D uncertain. Germline-derived CDR1 and CDR2 are MNHEY and SVGAGI. Deletions cut 0 bases from V and 6 bases from J, with 8 bases between. The CDR3 runs to 13 residues. CDR3 in DNA: TGTGCCAGCAGTTACTCCAGCAGGTCTGAAGCTTTCTTT. This codes for CASSYSSRSEAFF.

The chain joins TRBV20-1 to TRBJ2-2; perhaps TRBD1 as D (6 bases). There are 14 residues in the CDR3. The germline V gene has CDR1 DFQATT and CDR2 SNEGSKA (reference sequence). CDR3 sequence: CSLKGRQDTGELFF. DNA for the CDR3: TGCAGCCTCAAGGGCCGACAGGACACCGGGGAGCTGTTTTTT.

The chain employs TRBV7-2 and TRBJ2-5; TRBD2 matches at 8 bases. Unmatched junction bases numbered 8, after V lost 2 bases and J lost 3 bases. The germline gives CDR1 SGHTA, CDR2 FQGNSA. CDR3 length: 16 amino acids. CDR3: CASSLRGSGGKETQYF. The CDR3 DNA reads as TGTGCCAGCAGCTTAAGGGGAAGCGGGGGCAAAGAGACCCAGTACTTC.

This clonotype was seen a few times. This chain uses TRBV20-1 with TRBJ1-2, with a possible D match to TRBD1 (5 bases). The V gene's germline CDR1 is DFQATT and CDR2 SNEGSKA (reference sequence). The CDR3 length is 14 residues. V lost 2 bases, J lost 0 bases, and 10 bases lay in between. CDR3 sequence (DNA): TGCAGTGCTAGAATACAGGAACCTAACTATGGCTACACCTTC. Translating gives CSARIQEPNYGYTF.

In its sample, this clonotype was seen a few times. This chain uses TRBV29-1 with TRBJ2-7, with D possibly being TRBD1 (6 bases). Germline CDR1 is SQVTM and CDR2 is ANQGSEA. This CDR3 region has 13 residues. V shed 6 bases and J shed 7 bases, with 19 bases lying between them. The CDR3 loop reads CSVIGQGIREQYF. CDR3 bases: TGCAGCGTCATAGGGCAGGGGATTAGGGAGCAGTACTTC.

This clonotype has ten or more counts. The chain combines TRBV10-3 with TRBJ1-5; 7 positions match TRBD1. With V trimmed by 6 bases and J by 7 bases, 9 bases remained unmatched. Per the germline V gene, CDR1 is ENHRY and CDR2 is SYGVKD. The CDR3 extends over 14 amino acids. The CDR3 spells CAIRGEGAGQPQHF. CDR3 bases: TGTGCCATCAGGGGGGAGGGGGCCGGGCAGCCCCAGCATTTT.

V usage is TRBV7-9 and J usage is TRBJ1-4, with D possibly TRBD1 on 6 matching bases. Germline CDR1 and CDR2: SEHNR and FQNEAQ (reference sequence). This CDR3 contains 14 residues. The ends were cut back, 3 bases at V and 8 bases at J, with 13 bases in the middle. In nucleotides, the CDR3 is TGTGCCAGCAGCTTGGGGGGCGCCTGGGAAAAACTGTTTTTT. It specifies CASSLGGAWEKLFF.

This chain connects TRBV29-1 to TRBJ1-5; maybe TRBD1 (6 bases). Germline CDR1 reads SQVTM; CDR2 reads ANQGSEA. CDR3 length: 11 residues. CDR3 region: CRDGQRQPQHF. The CDR3, as DNA: TGCAGAGACGGACAGCGTCAGCCCCAGCATTTT.

This clonotype was seen a few times. One junction end disagrees with the germline gene, perhaps due to a read error. The chain recombines TRBV24-1 with TRBJ1-6; unclear D gene. Germline V lookup: CDR1 KGHDR, CDR2 SFDVKD. CDR3 size: 13 residues. The CDR3 region has the DNA TGTGCCAGCAGTGCAGGACTGATTTCACCCCTCCACTTT. As protein: CASSAGLISPLHF.

The chain has TRBV5-6 and TRBJ1-1; D unresolved. With 2 bases removed from V and 8 bases from J, the gap between germline ends came to 7 bases. The CDR3 sequence is 11 residues long. CDR1 is SGHDT and CDR2 is YYEEEE in the germline V gene. CDR3 DNA sequence: TGTGCCAGCAGCTTCGGACGGGAAGCTTTCTTT. Translation: CASSFGREAFF.

This clonotype was counted a few times. The junction differs from germline at one of its ends, possibly a read error. The gene calls are TRBV9 and TRBJ1-1; D is unclear. Per the germline V gene, CDR1 is SGDLS and CDR2 is YYNGEE. The CDR3 runs to 15 residues. As DNA, the CDR3 is TGCGCCAGCAGCTTGTTCTCCCGGATGAACACTGAAGCTTTCTTT. Amino acid sequence: CASSLFSRMNTEAFF. Full variable domain (missing parts from reference TRBV9 and TRBJ1-1): DSGVTQTPKHLITATGQRVTLRCSPRSGDLSVYWYQQSLDQGLQFLIQYYNGEERAKGNILERFSAQQFPDLHSELNLSSLELGDSALYFCASSLFSRMNTEAFFGQGTRLTVV.

The chain has TRBV25-1 and TRBJ2-7, with TRBD2 matching over 8 bases. Germline trimming cut 7 bases from V and 3 bases from J; bases unmatched to any gene: 11. Per the germline V gene, CDR1 is MGHDK and CDR2 is SYGVNS. This CDR3 is built from 15 residues. The CDR3 is CASISGGGEGYEQYF. DNA of the CDR3: TGTGCCAGCATTTCCGGGGGGGGGGAAGGCTACGAGCAGTACTTC.

The chain joins TRBV7-9 to TRBJ2-7; 7 bases agree with TRBD2. The germline gives CDR1 SEHNR, CDR2 FQNEAQ (reference sequence). The CDR3 has 15 amino acids. The V segment lost 0 bases and the J segment 5 bases; nucleotides outside the gene matches: 7. CDR3 nucleotide sequence: TGTGCCAGCAGCTTAGCAGGCGGGAGTAGCGACGAGCAGTACTTC. This sequence encodes CASSLAGGSSDEQYF.

This clonotype was observed many times. The gene calls are TRBV2 and TRBJ1-2; the D is unclear. In germline, CDR1 is SNHLY, CDR2 FYNNEI. This CDR3 is 14 amino acids long. V lost 7 bases to trimming and J lost 1 base, with 13 bases between them. The CDR3 spells CASTFSTVNYGYTF. CDR3 nucleotide sequence: TGTGCCAGCACCTTCTCAACAGTTAACTATGGCTACACCTTC.

This clonotype has only a few counts. V is TRBV10-3 and J is TRBJ1-3; possibly TRBD1 for D (6 bases). This CDR3 spans 15 amino acids. V gave up 11 bases and J gave up 0 bases, with 17 bases separating them. Germline-derived CDR1 and CDR2 are ENHRY and SYGVKD. CDR3: CAASPSGDSGNTIYF. The CDR3 coding sequence is TGTGCCGCAAGTCCGTCAGGGGACTCTGGAAACACCATATATTTT.

The rearrangement joins TRBV14 to TRBJ1-1, with D hard to call. CDR1 is SGHDN, CDR2 FVKESK, per germline. This CDR3 contains 13 residues. Trimming removed 1 base at V and 9 bases at J, with 12 bases between. The CDR3 sequence: CASSQGWTAQAFF. CDR3 in DNA: TGTGCCAGCAGCCAAGGTTGGACGGCTCAAGCTTTCTTT.

This clonotype came up a few times. The CDR3 DNA reads TGTGCCAGCAGCTTACGCAGGGACCTCTATGGCTACACCTTC. It codes for CASSLRRDLYGYTF. The chain couples TRBV7-9 to TRBJ1-2; TRBD1 might be the D (5 bases). V shed 2 bases and J shed 4 bases, with 11 bases lying between them. This CDR3 contains 14 residues. The V gene's germline CDR1 is SEHNR and CDR2 FQNEAQ (reference sequence).

This clonotype has a count of ten or more. This chain links TRBV14 with TRBJ1-2; D possibly corresponds to TRBD1 (6 bases). Germline V lookup: CDR1 SGHDN, CDR2 FVKESK. This CDR3 comprises 15 residues. V lost 4 bases and J 2 bases, leaving 14 bases between the germline ends. DNA of the CDR3: TGTGCCAGCAGCCTAGGGACACACAACAACTATGGCTACACCTTC. Its translation: CASSLGTHNNYGYTF.

This chain links TRBV6-6 with TRBJ2-5; D remains ambiguous. The CDR3 length is 14 residues. Per germline, CDR1 MNHNY and CDR2 SVGAGI (reference sequence). V was clipped by 5 bases and J by 3 bases, with 13 bases between them. The CDR3 sequence: CASSDPLSKETQYF. CDR3 nucleotides: TGTGCCAGCAGTGATCCCTTATCGAAAGAGACCCAGTACTTC.

The chain is built from TRBV19 and TRBJ2-2; 8 bases agree with TRBD2. CDR1 and CDR2 (germline): LNHDA, SQIVND (reference sequence). This CDR3 is built from 14 residues. With 2 bases clipped from V and 4 bases from J, the junction kept 0 bases outside the gene matches. Here the CDR3 DNA reads TGTGCCAGTAGTATAACTAGCGGCACCGGGGAGCTGTTTTTT. This translates into CASSITSGTGELFF.

The chain joins TRBV12-3 or TRBV12-4 to TRBJ2-7; 8 bases align to TRBD1. V gave up 5 bases and J gave up 0 bases; unmatched junction bases: 9. The CDR3 is made up of 16 amino acids. This CDR3 reads CASSPYGQGYSYEQYF. The CDR3, as DNA: TGTGCCAGCAGTCCTTATGGACAGGGTTACTCCTACGAGCAGTACTTC.